One and the same sample provided the 16 T cell receptor beta chains below, sequenced in a study of Graves' ophthalmopathy and Graves' hyperthyroidism. Transcripts of RNA were the source for amplifying TCR beta CDR3 regions. Second-round multiplex PCR followed a first-round RT-PCR using HTBI primers. TCRdb analysed the multiplex PCR reads with MiXCR anew, one entry per CDR3 protein. The table lists fewer than 600,000 distinct CDR3 sequences, roughly an eighth of them singletons. Sequenced sample: blood. Source of these receptors: a woman aged 25 to 39 with Graves' ophthalmopathy.

This clonotype came up many times. The genes are TRBV12-3 or TRBV12-4 and TRBJ1-5; D gene uncertain. This CDR3 has 15 amino acids. V lost 6 bases to trimming and J lost 3 bases, with 15 bases between them. The CDR3 DNA follows: TGTGCCAGCAGGGCCGGCGGACTGCACAATCAGCCCCAGCATTTT. Amino acids: CASRAGGLHNQPQHF.

The table lists this clonotype with many counts. The CDR3 reads CASSPSEFHEQYF. CDR3 in DNA: TGTGCCAGCAGCCCCTCCGAATTCCACGAGCAGTACTTC. The chain links TRBV7-9 to TRBJ2-7; D not certain. Trimming took 5 bases from V and 5 from J, leaving 13 bases between them. Germline V gene lookup returns CDR1 SEHNR and CDR2 FQNEAQ (reference sequence). The CDR3 has 13 amino acids.

This clonotype was seen many times. The chain joins TRBV27 to TRBJ1-2; D gene ambiguous. Germline V gene data show CDR1 as MNHEY and CDR2 as SMNVEV (reference sequence). This CDR3 is built from 16 residues. Trimming stripped 1 base from V and 1 base from J, with 13 bases between. The chain's CDR3 is CASSLFRLGYNYGYTF. In DNA, the CDR3 is TGTGCCAGCAGTTTATTCAGGCTAGGATATAACTATGGCTACACCTTC.

The chain recombines TRBV5-1 with TRBJ2-7; 7 bases fit TRBD2. The CDR3 totals 14 residues. Germline V gives CDR1 SGHRS, CDR2 YFSETQ. The J segment lost 0 bases and the V segment lost 4 bases, leaving 4 bases of the junction unmatched. The CDR3 is CASSVQRDSYEQYF. The CDR3 nucleotides are TGCGCCAGCAGCGTACAGCGGGACTCCTACGAGCAGTACTTC.

The table lists this clonotype with many counts. The chain joins TRBV28 to TRBJ2-7, with 10 positions matching TRBD1. In germline, CDR1 is MDHEN, CDR2 SYDVKM. Germline trimming cut 9 bases from V and 0 bases from J; bases unmatched to any gene: 5. This CDR3 is built from 14 residues. This CDR3 is CASRDRGTSYEQYF. CDR3 nucleotides: TGTGCCAGTCGGGACAGGGGAACCTCCTACGAGCAGTACTTC.

This clonotype was seen repeatedly, ten times or more. The chain employs TRBV24-1 and TRBJ2-5, with TRBD2 matching over 7 bases. CDR3 length: 16 residues. From germline, CDR1 is KGHDR and CDR2 SFDVKD. With V trimmed by 1 base and J by 1 base, 5 bases remained unmatched. In DNA, the CDR3 is TGTGCCACCAGTGATTTTGCAGCGGGGTTCCAAGAGACCCAGTACTTC. Translated: CATSDFAAGFQETQYF.

At least ten counts were recorded for this clonotype. This chain joins TRBV30 and TRBJ1-1; D uncertain. V was clipped by 4 bases and J by 0 bases, with 15 bases between them. The germline V gene encodes CDR1 GTSNPN and CDR2 SVGIG (reference sequence). The CDR3 sequence is 15 residues long. The CDR3 sequence: CAWNHPLGVNTEAFF. Written as DNA, the CDR3 is TGTGCCTGGAACCACCCCCTCGGGGTGAACACTGAAGCTTTCTTT.

This clonotype showed up many times. The rearrangement uses TRBV6-1 and TRBJ1-5; TRBD1 aligns across 7 bases. The germline gives CDR1 MNHNS, CDR2 SASEGT. V lost 4 bases to trimming and J lost 5 bases; unmatched junction nucleotides: 2. The CDR3 is made up of 13 amino acids. The CDR3 bases are TGTGCCAGCAGTGTAGGACAGGATCAGCCCCAGCATTTT. Translating it yields CASSVGQDQPQHF.

A single count supports this clonotype. The chain employs TRBV6-1 and TRBJ2-5; 7 bases align to TRBD1. The germline CDR1 and CDR2 sequences are MNHNS and SASEGT. V lost 7 bases, J lost 1 base, and 3 bases stayed unmatched. This CDR3 is 13 amino acids long. CDR3 bases: TGTGCCAGCAATGACAGGGTCCAAGAGACCCAGTACTTC. It specifies CASNDRVQETQYF.

With regard to this clonotype: A much larger clonotype is one base distant, so this may be a read error. CDR3 region: CASSEGDSGRPQHF. DNA for the CDR3: TGTGCCAGCAGTGAAGGGGACAGTGGACGGCCCCAGCATTTT. J is TRBJ1-5 and V is TRBV2; TRBD1 agrees at 7 bases. Germline CDR1 and CDR2: SNHLY and FYNNEI. This CDR3 comprises 14 residues. The V and J ends lost 1 base and 9 bases, in that order; junction bases with no gene match: 6.

This clonotype was recorded a few times. The CDR3 is CASGSDNQPQHF. The CDR3 region has the DNA TGTGCTAGTGGTTCGGACAATCAGCCCCAGCATTTT. The rearrangement uses TRBV12-5 and TRBJ1-5; D gene ambiguous. V lost 4 bases and J lost 3, with 4 bases in between. The CDR3 consists of 12 residues. From germline, CDR1 is LGHNT and CDR2 FRNRAP.

Notes on this clonotype: This may be a read error, as it is one base from a much larger clone. Because the CDR3 is missing its conserved closing phenylalanine or tryptophan, this is likely a read error. The rearrangement joins TRBV27 to TRBJ2-7; unclear D gene. Germline V lookup: CDR1 MNHEY, CDR2 SMNVEV (reference sequence). Trimming removed 3 bases at V and 9 bases at J, with 15 bases between. The CDR3 is 13 residues long. DNA for the CDR3: TGTGCCAGCAGTTTCCCCCCGATAGATAGGCAGTACTAC. It translates to CASSFPPIDRQYY.

For this clonotype: Given a much more abundant clone one base away, this may be a read error. The V and J genes are TRBV5-1 and TRBJ1-2; D is uncertain. CDR1 SGHRS and CDR2 YFSETQ come from the germline V gene. CDR3 length: 14 amino acids. The CDR3 spells CAISFQDGTYGYTF. CDR3 DNA sequence: TGCGCCATCAGCTTCCAGGACGGAACCTATGGCTACACCTTC.

This chain connects TRBV4-2 to TRBJ2-6; D might be TRBD1 or TRBD2, each matching 7 bases. V lost 2 bases to trimming and J lost 0 bases, with 20 bases between them. CDR1 and CDR2 (germline): LGHNA, YNFKEQ. This CDR3 region has 20 residues. As DNA, the CDR3 is TGTGCCAGCAGCCAATTAAAAGCGGGACAGCACGCCTCTGGGGCCAACGTCCTGACTTTC. The encoded protein is CASSQLKAGQHASGANVLTF.

At least ten counts were recorded for this clonotype. The V and J genes are TRBV18 and TRBJ2-4; 7 bases align to TRBD2. Germline values: CDR1 KGHSH, CDR2 LQKENI. The CDR3 loop spans 16 amino acids. J was trimmed by 3 bases and V by 0 bases; bases with no gene match: 5. The CDR3 region has the DNA TGTGCCAGCTCACCACCGATGGGGGGGAGCAAAAACATTCAGTACTTC. Translating gives CASSPPMGGSKNIQYF.

To note about this clonotype: One end of the junction varies from germline; a read error may be responsible. The chain is built from TRBV3-1 and TRBJ2-7; 9 nucleotides line up with TRBD1. From germline, CDR1 is LGHDT and CDR2 YNNKEL (reference sequence). This CDR3 has 12 residues. As DNA, the CDR3 is TGTGCCAGCAGCCGATCACAGGGGGCGACAAACTTC. It encodes CASSRSQGATNF.